This T cell receptor (beta chain) originates from a study of blood T cell repertoires in COVID-19. This clone was counted only a few times. J gave up 6 bases and V 4 bases, and 4 bases lay outside the gene matches. Germline V gives CDR1 SGHRS, CDR2 YFSETQ. CDR3 size: 14 residues. Produced via immunoSEQ multiplex PCR; TCRdb's table is partial and in-frame only. Of about 25,000 clones listed, 87% are singletons. The sequencing sample was made of peripheral blood. V is TRBV5-1 and J is TRBJ1-1; 12 bases agree with TRBD1. This receptor was obtained from a human donor with active COVID-19. The donor label of this sample is uncertain. Here the CDR3 reads CASSRGQGAPEAFF. In nucleotides, the CDR3 is TGCGCCAGCAGCCGGGGACAGGGGGCCCCTGAAGCTTTCTTT.